This passage covers 3 T cell receptor beta chains from one sample sequenced in a study of T cells expressing NK-cell markers. TCRdb derives one entry per CDR3 protein from the 5' RACE reads, leaving out DNA. This sample contains approximately 110,000 distinct CDR3 sequences. The sample was blood T cells: a sorted CD56 or NKG2C T cell subset, CD4+ or CD8+ T cells, or bulk PBMC T cells (not recorded which). The receptors stem from a woman aged 18 to 75 in good health.

The chain has TRBV9 and TRBJ2-1; no DNA is available, so the TRBD1 call from TCRdb remains unchecked. CDR3 length: 16 amino acids. Germline V gene sequence: CDR1 SGDLS, CDR2 YYNGEE. This CDR3 is CASSDTLGQGNNEQFF.

The chain uses TRBV5-1 and TRBJ1-4. This CDR3 contains 13 residues. Germline CDR1 reads SGHRS; CDR2 reads YFSETQ. Here the CDR3 reads CASSGTTNEKLFF.

The rearrangement links TRBV9 to TRBJ1-2. There are 14 residues in the CDR3. Germline CDR1 reads SGDLS; CDR2 reads YYNGEE. The CDR3 sequence: CASSVDDSPYGYTF.